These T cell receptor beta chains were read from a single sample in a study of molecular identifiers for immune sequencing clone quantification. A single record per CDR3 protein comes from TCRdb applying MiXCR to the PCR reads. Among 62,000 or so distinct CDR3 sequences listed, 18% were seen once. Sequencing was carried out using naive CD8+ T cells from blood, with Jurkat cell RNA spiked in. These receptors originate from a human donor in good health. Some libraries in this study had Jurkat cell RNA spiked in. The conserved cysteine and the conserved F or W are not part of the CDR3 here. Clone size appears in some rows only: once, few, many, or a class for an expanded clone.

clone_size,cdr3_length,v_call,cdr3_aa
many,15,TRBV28,ASSSPYIAGGPGEQY
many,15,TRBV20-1,SAPRGTGVPTNYGYT
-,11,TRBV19,ASSYPWEETQY
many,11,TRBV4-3,ASSQWDNYEQY
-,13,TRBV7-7,ASSSGPGLINEQF
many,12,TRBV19,ASSATSGSYEQY
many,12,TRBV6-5,ASSYSFARTEAF
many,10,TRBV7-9,ASSLGYTEAF
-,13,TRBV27,ASSLSAPRYYEQY
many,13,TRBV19,ASSLRASGANVLT
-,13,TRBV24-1,ATSGQTGGADTQY
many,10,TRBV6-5,ASSYGAGEQY
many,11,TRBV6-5,ASSYSGKGPQH
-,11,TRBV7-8,ASSDRETGELF
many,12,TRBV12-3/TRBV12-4,ASGEWKSTDTQY
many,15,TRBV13,ASSLVSNNLAKNIQY
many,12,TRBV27,ASSLTQSRAEAF
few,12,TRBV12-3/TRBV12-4,ASSSPQGKETQY
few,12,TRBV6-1,ASNSGWGTGELF
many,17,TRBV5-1,ASSLVGTGGGDDTDTQY
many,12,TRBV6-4,ATTPRWFNQPQH
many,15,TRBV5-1,ASSLAPILLYQETQY